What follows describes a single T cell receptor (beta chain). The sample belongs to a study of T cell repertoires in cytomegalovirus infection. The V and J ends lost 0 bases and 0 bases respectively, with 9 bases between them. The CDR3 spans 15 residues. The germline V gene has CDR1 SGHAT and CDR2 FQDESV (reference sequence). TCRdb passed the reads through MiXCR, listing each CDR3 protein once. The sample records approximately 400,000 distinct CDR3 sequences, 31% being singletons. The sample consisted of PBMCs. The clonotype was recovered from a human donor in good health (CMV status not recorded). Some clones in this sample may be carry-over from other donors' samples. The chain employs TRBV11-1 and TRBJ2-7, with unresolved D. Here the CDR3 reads CASSLAAAISYEQYF. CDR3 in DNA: TGTGCCAGCAGCTTAGCGGCGGCGATCTCCTACGAGCAGTACTTC.